The 20 T cell receptor beta chains listed next were all sequenced from one sample in a study of human T cells and chemical hapten exposure. Indicated time point: pre-sensitization, week 0. Regarding treatment: therapeutic diphenylcyclopropenone sensitization with weekly scalp DPC. TCRdb re-derived calls from the RACE reads in MiXCR, one entry per CDR3 protein. The table records tens of thousands of distinct CDR3 sequences, roughly 12% of them present only once. The sequenced sample was whole blood, obtained in connection with sensitization to the hapten diphenylcyclopropenone (DPC). The receptors originated from a woman in her forties with alopecia areata. Some clones in this sample may be carry-over from other donors' samples.

This clonotype was seen only a few times. The genes are TRBV6-5 and TRBJ2-1, with D maybe TRBD1 (5 bases). The CDR3 totals 14 residues. V was trimmed by 1 base and J by 7 bases, leaving 11 bases between them. The germline V gene has CDR1 MNHEY and CDR2 SVGAGI. CDR3 DNA sequence: TGTGCCAGCAGTTACTTCAGGGCGACGAATGAGCAGTTCTTC. Amino acid sequence: CASSYFRATNEQFF.

In its sample, this clonotype was seen a few times. V gene TRBV7-9 combines with J gene TRBJ1-2; 7 bases agree with TRBD1. Germline CDR1 SEHNR, CDR2 FQNEAQ (reference sequence). CDR3 length equals 15 residues. Trimming removed 5 bases from V and 0 bases from J; junction bases left unmatched: 6. CDR3 DNA sequence: TGTGCCAGCAGCCGGGACAGCCTGACTAACTATGGCTACACCTTC. The encoded protein is CASSRDSLTNYGYTF.

In its sample, this clonotype was seen many times. The chain combines TRBV18 with TRBJ2-1; 8 positions agree with TRBD2. The CDR3 is 16 amino acids. V lost 0 bases to trimming and J lost 7 bases; unmatched junction nucleotides: 8. Per the germline V gene, CDR1 is KGHSH and CDR2 is LQKENI. CDR3 protein: CASSPPGLAGWNEQFF. The CDR3 DNA sequence: TGTGCCAGCTCACCACCGGGGCTAGCGGGTTGGAATGAGCAGTTCTTC.

This clonotype has a handful of counts. The V and J genes are TRBV7-2 and TRBJ2-5, with no clear D. Per germline, CDR1 SGHTA and CDR2 FQGNSA. The CDR3 is 16 residues long. Trimming pared 3 bases from V and 5 bases from J, leaving 19 bases between. As DNA, the CDR3 is TGTGCCAGCAGCTTCAAAACAGCCACTGAAGGGGAGACCCAGTACTTC. Its protein is CASSFKTATEGETQYF.

The rearrangement joins TRBV30 to TRBJ1-5, with 7 bases matching TRBD1. V shed 8 bases and J 4 bases; nucleotides not matched to a gene: 2. The CDR3 runs to 11 residues. CDR1 and CDR2 from the germline V gene are GTSNPN and SVGIG (reference sequence). CDR3 sequence reads: CARGQNQPQHF. The CDR3 DNA sequence: TGTGCCCGGGGACAGAATCAGCCCCAGCATTTT.

In this sample, this clonotype turned up a few times. This chain connects TRBV6-6 to TRBJ1-5; D gene uncertain. The CDR3 is 17 residues long. With 10 bases removed from V and 0 bases from J, the gap between germline ends came to 22 bases. CDR1 and CDR2 from the germline V gene are MNHNY and SVGAGI (reference sequence). CDR3 DNA: TGTGCCACCACCGGCGGTCCAGGAACGTATAGCAATCAGCCCCAGCATTTT. This gives the protein CATTGGPGTYSNQPQHF.

J is TRBJ2-3 and V is TRBV6-1; 8 bases align to TRBD2. CDR3 length: 16 residues. The trim removed 6 bases at V and 4 bases at J, leaving 12 bases unmatched. Germline values: CDR1 MNHNS, CDR2 SASEGT. CDR3 coding DNA: TGTGCCAGCAGCGCTAGGGAGCGGGAGATGGCAGATACGCAGTATTTT. Translated: CASSAREREMADTQYF.

This clonotype was picked up a small number of times. This chain joins TRBV19 and TRBJ2-1; a weak D match, TRBD1 (6 bases). This CDR3 region has 14 residues. V was shortened by 6 bases and J by 2 bases, with 11 bases between the two germline ends. Looked up from germline, CDR1 is LNHDA and CDR2 is SQIVND (reference sequence). CDR3 coding DNA: TGTGCCAGTAGAAAACAGGGTCCCTACAATGAGCAGTTCTTC. Translated: CASRKQGPYNEQFF.

This clonotype was picked up many times. The V and J genes are TRBV6-2 or TRBV6-3 and TRBJ2-2; TRBD2 matches at 8 bases. After removal of 4 bases from V and 5 bases from J, the junction contained 9 bases not matched to a gene. The CDR3 is 16 amino acids. CDR1 MNHEY and CDR2 SVGEGT come from the germline V gene. CDR3 DNA: TGTGCCAGCAGTTGGGTAAGCGGGAGCTGGACCGGGGAGCTGTTTTTT. Protein product: CASSWVSGSWTGELFF.

This clonotype was detected many times. The rearrangement joins TRBV27 to TRBJ2-7, with D perhaps TRBD1 (5 bases). Trimming shortened V by 6 bases and J by 3 bases, and 18 bases separated the two germline ends. Germline V gene lookup returns CDR1 MNHEY and CDR2 SMNVEV (reference sequence). The CDR3 consists of 15 residues. For the CDR3, the DNA is TGTGCCAGCAGCCGCGAGGCTGACAGAAACTACGAGCAGTACTTC. Amino acids: CASSREADRNYEQYF.

The V gene is TRBV7-2, the J gene TRBJ1-3, with D maybe TRBD1 (6 bases). This CDR3 contains 16 residues. Germline loops: CDR1 SGHTA, CDR2 FQGNSA. V lost 1 base and J lost 4, with 14 bases in between. CDR3 residues: CASSLGSGGSGNTIYF. The DNA for the CDR3 is TGTGCCAGCAGCTTAGGGTCCGGGGGCAGCGGAAACACCATATATTTT. The full variable domain, its missing parts supplied by reference TRBV7-2 and TRBJ1-3, is GAGVSQSPSNKVTEKGKDVELRCDPISGHTALYWYRQSLGQGLEFLIYFQGNSAPDKSGLPSDRFSAERTGGSVSTLTIQRTQQEDSAVYLCASSLGSGGSGNTIYFGEGSWLTVV.

This clonotype has ten or more counts. V gene TRBV3-1 combines with J gene TRBJ1-6; possible D gene TRBD1, 5 bases. The CDR3 runs 15 residues. Germline lookup yields CDR1 LGHDT and CDR2 YNNKEL (reference sequence). V was clipped by 2 bases and J by 6 bases, with 11 bases between them. The CDR3 DNA follows: TGTGCCAGCAGCCAAAGGGACGGCTCTAATTCACCCCTCCACTTT. Its protein product is CASSQRDGSNSPLHF.

This clonotype has only one observation. Just one base apart from a much larger clone, this may be a read error. The J gene is TRBJ2-1, the V gene TRBV11-3; D may be TRBD2 (6 bases). The CDR3 consists of 16 residues. With 5 bases removed from V and 6 bases from J, the gap between germline ends came to 20 bases. Germline CDR1 and CDR2: SGHNT and YENEEA. This CDR3 reads CASSPGSGTFANEQFF. The CDR3 coding sequence is TGTGCCAGCAGCCCCGGGAGTGGGACCTTTGCCAATGAGCAGTTCTTC.

The chain has TRBV29-1 and TRBJ2-3; D is ambiguous. Germline CDR1 and CDR2: SQVTM and ANQGSEA. CDR3 size: 13 residues. Trimming removed 6 bases from V and 4 bases from J, with 14 bases in between. DNA of the CDR3: TGCAGCGTGGCACCGTTGGGCGCAGATACGCAGTATTTT. It specifies CSVAPLGADTQYF.

This clonotype was recorded at least ten times. The gene calls are TRBV7-3 and TRBJ2-1; D is unclear. Trimming left V 0 bases short and J 1 base short, with 7 bases between. CDR1 SGHTA and CDR2 FQGTGA come from the germline V gene. This CDR3 has 15 amino acids. The CDR3, as DNA: TGTGCCAGCAGCTTAACCACCCGGTCCTACAATGAGCAGTTCTTC. Protein sequence: CASSLTTRSYNEQFF.

This clonotype was detected only a few times. This rearrangement joins TRBV3-2 to TRBJ2-7; the table's D call, TRBD2, has no DNA check behind it. TRBV3-2 is a listed pseudogene. CDR3 length: 14 amino acids. The CDR3 spells CASSQAGGGYEQYF. The DNA of the CDR3 is TGTGCCAGCAGCCAAGCGGGAGGGGGCTACGAGCAGTACTTC.

This clonotype was seen more than once but under ten times. The chain joins TRBV15 to TRBJ1-1; 8 bases are a match to TRBD1. The germline V gene has CDR1 LNHNV and CDR2 YYDKDF (reference sequence). The trim removed 0 bases at V and 8 bases at J, leaving 11 bases unmatched. CDR3 size: 16 residues. This chain's CDR3 is CATSRDLGQAAREAFF. CDR3 nucleotides: TGTGCCACCAGCAGAGATTTGGGACAGGCAGCTAGGGAAGCTTTCTTT.

This clonotype has more than one count but fewer than ten. The chain uses TRBV30 and TRBJ2-1; 11 nucleotides match TRBD2. In germline, CDR1 is GTSNPN, CDR2 SVGIG (reference sequence). The trim removed 1 base at V and 6 bases at J, leaving 2 bases unmatched. The CDR3 is 14 amino acids. The CDR3 reads CAWSETSGTNEQFF. The CDR3 nucleotides read TGTGCCTGGAGTGAGACTAGCGGGACCAATGAGCAGTTCTTC.

The rearrangement links TRBV20-1 to TRBJ1-5; 10 bases match TRBD1. The CDR3 length is 14 residues. V dropped 4 bases and J dropped 2; count of bases not matched to a gene: 2. Germline V gene sequence: CDR1 DFQATT, CDR2 SNEGSKA (reference sequence). This CDR3 reads CSATGTGGNQPQHF. In nucleotides, the CDR3 is TGCAGTGCTACCGGGACAGGGGGCAATCAGCCCCAGCATTTT.

In its sample, this clonotype was seen a few times. The chain has TRBV4-2 and TRBJ2-3, with D hard to call. V was cut by 4 bases and J by 2 bases, with 13 bases left in between. Looked up from germline, CDR1 is LGHNA and CDR2 is YNFKEQ. The CDR3 runs to 15 residues. This chain's CDR3 is CASSPSRSYTDTQYF. CDR3 nucleotide sequence: TGTGCCAGCAGCCCATCCCGCTCCTACACAGATACGCAGTATTTT.